This T cell receptor beta chain appears in the sequencing data of a study of T-cell reconstitution after alpha-beta-depleted transplantation in children. Preparing the TCRbeta library involved the use of unique molecular identifiers. TCRdb redid the calling of the PCR reads with MiXCR, one entry per CDR3 protein. This table has 450,000 to 600,000 distinct CDR3 sequences, approximately 20% appearing once. The germline V gene encodes CDR1 SGHRS and CDR2 YFSETQ. The CDR3 totals 15 residues. Between the trimmed V and J ends, which lost 3 bases and 10 bases, there was a span of 17 bases. Sequencing used PBMCs from the stem cell graft donor, obtained from the stem cell graft. The sequence was obtained from a human donor who donated a stem cell graft to a child with acute lymphoblastic leukemia. The chain carries TRBV5-1 and TRBJ1-6; no clear D. CDR3 sequence (DNA): TGCGCCAGCAGCTGGACTTCGGGAGCTACCTCACCCCTCCACTTT. This codes for CASSWTSGATSPLHF.